This T cell receptor (beta chain) was found in a study of human T cells and chemical hapten exposure. For the study at large: Patch tests delivered 0.01% DPC to the upper back and were evaluated at 6 days.

This clonotype came up many times. As to time point: patch test 1, 2 weeks after DPC sensitization. As to treatment: therapeutic diphenylcyclopropenone sensitization with weekly scalp DPC. MiXCR was run by TCRdb on the RACE reads, yielding one entry per CDR3 protein. The sample holds about 120,000 distinct CDR3 sequences; around 10% are singletons and the top ten take around 1.5%. Germline lookup yields CDR1 KGHSH and CDR2 LQKENI. This CDR3 has 16 residues. V dropped 3 bases and J dropped 6 bases, with 21 bases sitting between them. This sequence originates from a woman aged 45-65 years with alopecia areata. Some clones in this sample may be carry-over from other donors' samples. The sequencing here drew on whole blood, taken in connection with sensitization to the hapten diphenylcyclopropenone (DPC). The chain links TRBV18 to TRBJ2-7, with D maybe TRBD1 (5 bases). CDR3 nucleotides: TGTGCCAGCTCACCTTCTCCCGGGCAGGGAAAAGGCGAGCAGTACTTC. Protein product: CASSPSPGQGKGEQYF.